This is a list of T cell receptor beta chains from one sample in a study of blood T cell repertoires in COVID-19. Assay used: immunoSEQ multiplex PCR; TCRdb lists only in-frame clones, some missing. The sample consists of about 110,000 clones, 65% to 80% of them appearing once. The sequenced sample consisted of peripheral blood. Source of these receptors: a man between 65 and 85 years old with active or convalescent COVID-19. CDR3s include the opening cysteine and the closing phenylalanine or tryptophan. Fields, in order: J gene, clone size, V gene, D gene, CDR3 DNA, CDR3 protein. The D gene is left open where the match is weak. Size tells how often a clone was seen (once, few, many) or the class of an expanded clone, and some rows leave it out.

j_gene: TRBJ1-1; abundance: .; v_gene: TRBV10-3; d_gene: TRBD1; CDR3nt: TGTGCCATCAGTGATACAGGGGGGAACACTGAAGCTTTCTTT; CDR3aa: CAISDTGGNTEAFF
j_gene: TRBJ1-5; abundance: .; v_gene: TRBV5-1; d_gene: .; CDR3nt: TGCGCCAGCAGCTTGGCCGGCAATCAGCCCCAGCATTTT; CDR3aa: CASSLAGNQPQHF
j_gene: TRBJ2-7; abundance: .; v_gene: TRBV5-1; d_gene: .; CDR3nt: TGCGCCAGCAGCGCCCGGACAGATCCATCCTACGAGCAGTACTTC; CDR3aa: CASSARTDPSYEQYF
j_gene: TRBJ2-7; abundance: .; v_gene: TRBV27; d_gene: TRBD2; CDR3nt: TGTGCCAGCAGGCGCACCGGGAGGCACTACGAGCAGTACTTC; CDR3aa: CASRRTGRHYEQYF
j_gene: TRBJ1-1; abundance: .; v_gene: TRBV5-6; d_gene: .; CDR3nt: TGTGCCAGCAGCCCCATTGGGGGCTTCTCGAACACTGAAGCTTTCTTT; CDR3aa: CASSPIGGFSNTEAFF
j_gene: TRBJ1-2; abundance: .; v_gene: TRBV25-1; d_gene: .; CDR3nt: TGTGCCAGCAGTGAAAAGCAGGGGAATGGCTACACCTTC; CDR3aa: CASSEKQGNGYTF
j_gene: TRBJ2-2; abundance: .; v_gene: TRBV30; d_gene: TRBD2; CDR3nt: TGTGCCTGGAGTGTACTAAAGCGGGAGGGCACCGGGGAGCTGTTTTTT; CDR3aa: CAWSVLKREGTGELFF
j_gene: TRBJ1-2; abundance: .; v_gene: TRBV27; d_gene: TRBD1; CDR3nt: TGTGCCAGCAGTCCGACAGGGGACCCCTATGGCTACACCTTC; CDR3aa: CASSPTGDPYGYTF
j_gene: TRBJ2-3; abundance: .; v_gene: TRBV30; d_gene: .; CDR3nt: TGTGCCTGGAGTGTGGACAGAGATACGCAGTATTTT; CDR3aa: CAWSVDRDTQYF
j_gene: TRBJ1-2; abundance: .; v_gene: TRBV12-3/TRBV12-4; d_gene: TRBD1; CDR3nt: TGTGCCAGCAGTGCCGGGACAGCTTATGGCTACACCTTC; CDR3aa: CASSAGTAYGYTF
j_gene: TRBJ1-2; abundance: few; v_gene: TRBV5-4; d_gene: .; CDR3nt: TGTGCCAGCAGCCTGCAAGGAAGGAGTTCTGGCTACACCTTC; CDR3aa: CASSLQGRSSGYTF
j_gene: TRBJ1-4; abundance: .; v_gene: TRBV28; d_gene: .; CDR3nt: TGTGCCAGCAGTTTAACCGGGGCAACTAATGAAAAACTGTTTTTT; CDR3aa: CASSLTGATNEKLFF
j_gene: TRBJ1-1; abundance: few; v_gene: TRBV27; d_gene: TRBD1; CDR3nt: TGTGCCAGCAGTTTAGAAGAGGGGGCTGGTGAAGCTTTCTTT; CDR3aa: CASSLEEGAGEAFF
j_gene: TRBJ1-2; abundance: .; v_gene: TRBV6-5; d_gene: TRBD1; CDR3nt: TGTGCCAGCAAGGACAGGGGGCTGAGGGACTATGGCTACACCTTC; CDR3aa: CASKDRGLRDYGYTF
j_gene: TRBJ2-3; abundance: once; v_gene: TRBV24-1; d_gene: TRBD1; CDR3nt: TGTGCCACCAGCGGGACAGGGGTAGATACGCAGTATTTT; CDR3aa: CATSGTGVDTQYF
j_gene: TRBJ1-4; abundance: few; v_gene: TRBV5-5; d_gene: TRBD1; CDR3nt: TGTGCCAGCAGCCCAGGACAGGGGGCTGGAAGGAATGAAAAACTGTTTTTT; CDR3aa: CASSPGQGAGRNEKLFF
j_gene: TRBJ1-1; abundance: .; v_gene: TRBV7-2; d_gene: .; CDR3nt: TGTGCCAGCAGCTTACTTGCAGGGAACACTGAAGCTTTCTTT; CDR3aa: CASSLLAGNTEAFF
j_gene: TRBJ1-1; abundance: .; v_gene: TRBV2; d_gene: .; CDR3nt: TGTGCCAGCAGTGACGATTTCGGCACTGAAGCTTTCTTT; CDR3aa: CASSDDFGTEAFF
j_gene: TRBJ1-6; abundance: .; v_gene: TRBV9; d_gene: .; CDR3nt: TGTGCCAGCAGCGACGTGGGCGGGGGTTCACCCCTCCACTTT; CDR3aa: CASSDVGGGSPLHF